This TCR beta chain stems from a study of beta chain features in type 1 diabetes. The V end was cut by 2 bases, the J end by 4 bases, with 12 bases between. The germline CDR1 and CDR2 sequences are SGHTA and FQGNSA. The CDR3 extends over 15 amino acids. cDNA synthesis used the whole RNA isolate, giving expressed TCRB sequences. There were about 3.57 million reads on average in the naive, central memory and regulatory T cell samples. TCRdb's copy holds only in-frame clones and misses some; the assay was immunoSEQ multiplex PCR. The sample contains some 500,000 clones, approximately 10% of which appear only once.

The sequenced sample consisted of naive CD4+ T cells from blood. The sequence came from a woman between 18 and 29 years old in good health. The chain carries TRBV7-2 and TRBJ1-5; D is perhaps TRBD1 (5 bases). This CDR3 is CASSLQGIVNQPQHF. CDR3 nucleotides: TGTGCCAGCAGCTTACAGGGTATAGTGAATCAGCCCCAGCATTTT.